A selection of T cell receptor beta chains follows, all from one sample in a study of siplizumab effects on memory and regulatory T cells. Profiled with immunoSEQ multiplex PCR; TCRdb holds only in-frame clones, not every one. Here the sample spans 80,000 to 130,000 clones, roughly 94% being singletons. Sequenced material: Tregs sorted from blood. The receptors stem from a human donor in good health. CDR3s include the opening cysteine and the closing phenylalanine or tryptophan. Each record gives: J gene, CDR3 length, D gene, clone size, V gene, CDR3 protein, CDR3 DNA. D genes are given only for firm matches. Part of the rows lack a size; the others show once, few, many or a class for expanded clones.

J: TRBJ2-5; length: 11; D: -; size: -; V: TRBV7-9; CDR3: CASTGGETQYF; DNA: TGTGCCAGCACGGGTGGGGAGACCCAGTACTTC
J: TRBJ2-7; length: 19; D: -; size: -; V: TRBV28; CDR3: CASSLRGRGNPLGSYEQYF; DNA: TGTGCCAGCAGTTTAAGGGGTCGGGGTAACCCGCTAGGATCCTACGAGCAGTACTTC
J: TRBJ1-2; length: 13; D: -; size: -; V: TRBV6-6; CDR3: CASRITGYYGYTF; DNA: TGTGCCAGCAGAATCACCGGCTACTATGGCTACACCTTC
J: TRBJ2-2; length: 17; D: TRBD2; size: -; V: TRBV4-1; CDR3: CASSPFSSGRNTGELFF; DNA: TGCGCCAGCAGCCCATTTTCTAGCGGGAGAAACACCGGGGAGCTGTTTTTT
J: TRBJ1-4; length: 12; D: -; size: few; V: TRBV30; CDR3: CAWSLANEKLFF; DNA: TGTGCCTGGAGCCTCGCGAATGAAAAACTGTTTTTT
J: TRBJ1-1; length: 14; D: -; size: -; V: TRBV18; CDR3: CASSPPDRNTEAFF; DNA: TGTGCCAGCTCACCCCCCGATAGGAACACTGAAGCTTTCTTT
J: TRBJ1-5; length: 14; D: -; size: -; V: TRBV7-6; CDR3: CASSLGGLDQPQHF; DNA: TGTGCCAGCAGCTTAGGAGGGTTGGATCAGCCCCAGCATTTT
J: TRBJ2-3; length: 14; D: -; size: -; V: TRBV29-1; CDR3: CSVVQGSFPDTQYF; DNA: TGCAGCGTTGTACAGGGTAGTTTCCCAGATACGCAGTATTTT
J: TRBJ2-5; length: 11; D: -; size: -; V: TRBV30; CDR3: CACVLQETQYF; DNA: TGTGCCTGTGTTTTACAAGAGACCCAGTACTTC
J: TRBJ1-1; length: 13; D: -; size: -; V: TRBV28; CDR3: CASTAILNTEAFF; DNA: TGTGCCAGCACAGCTATCCTGAACACTGAAGCTTTCTTT
J: TRBJ1-2; length: 15; D: -; size: -; V: TRBV9; CDR3: CASSPLGVTGYGYTF; DNA: TGTGCCAGCAGCCCCCTTGGGGTTACCGGCTATGGCTACACCTTC
J: TRBJ1-5; length: 19; D: TRBD1; size: -; V: TRBV7-9; CDR3: CASSATGTGSVYFGQPQHF; DNA: TGTGCCAGCAGCGCAACCGGGACAGGTTCAGTTTACTTCGGTCAGCCCCAGCATTTT
J: TRBJ1-1; length: 13; D: -; size: -; V: TRBV29-1; CDR3: CSVGGVMNTEAFF; DNA: TGCAGCGTTGGTGGAGTTATGAACACTGAAGCTTTCTTT
J: TRBJ2-6; length: 14; D: -; size: few; V: TRBV19; CDR3: CATSGRAGANVLTF; DNA: TGTGCCACGTCAGGACGGGCTGGGGCCAACGTCCTGACTTTC
J: TRBJ2-1; length: 11; D: -; size: once; V: TRBV9; CDR3: CASSSPNEQFF; DNA: TGTGCCAGCAGCTCACCGAATGAGCAGTTCTTC
J: TRBJ1-5; length: 13; D: -; size: -; V: TRBV27; CDR3: CASSLRQNQPQHF; DNA: TGTGCCAGCAGTTTAAGGCAGAATCAGCCCCAGCATTTT
J: TRBJ2-7; length: 15; D: -; size: -; V: TRBV11-1; CDR3: CASSRQRGEAYEQYF; DNA: TGTGCCAGCAGCCGCCAACGGGGCGAGGCCTACGAGCAGTACTTC
J: TRBJ2-3; length: 12; D: -; size: -; V: TRBV29-1; CDR3: CSTRTGTDTQYF; DNA: TGCAGCACTCGGACAGGCACAGATACGCAGTATTTT
J: TRBJ2-1; length: 16; D: -; size: once; V: TRBV4-1; CDR3: CASSHGWRSIYNEQFF; DNA: TGCGCCAGCAGCCACGGATGGAGAAGCATTTACAATGAGCAGTTCTTC
J: TRBJ1-1; length: 15; D: TRBD1; size: once; V: TRBV19; CDR3: CASSIVQGGNTEAFF; DNA: TGTGCCAGTAGTATAGTGCAGGGGGGGAACACTGAAGCTTTCTTT
J: TRBJ1-6; length: 17; D: TRBD1; size: -; V: TRBV5-1; CDR3: CASSLISQGRLSSPLHF; DNA: TGCGCCAGCAGCTTAATATCACAGGGGCGTTTAAGTTCACCCCTCCACTTT
J: TRBJ2-1; length: 15; D: -; size: -; V: TRBV5-4; CDR3: CASSFSSGYYNEQFF; DNA: TGTGCCAGCAGCTTTAGTAGCGGCTATTACAATGAGCAGTTCTTC
J: TRBJ2-6; length: 16; D: -; size: -; V: TRBV28; CDR3: CASNPRASAGANVLTF; DNA: TGTGCCAGCAATCCACGAGCTAGCGCTGGGGCCAACGTCCTGACTTTC
J: TRBJ1-6; length: 17; D: -; size: -; V: TRBV4-1; CDR3: CASSQEDSRSYNSPLHF; DNA: TGCGCCAGCAGCCAAGAGGACAGTCGCTCCTATAATTCACCCCTCCACTTT
J: TRBJ2-7; length: 14; D: -; size: -; V: TRBV15; CDR3: CATSRGLANYEQYF; DNA: TGTGCCACCAGCAGAGGGCTAGCCAACTACGAGCAGTACTTC
J: TRBJ2-6; length: 19; D: -; size: once; V: TRBV19; CDR3: CASSIITGRRVVGANVLTF; DNA: TGTGCCAGTAGTATAATTACAGGCCGCCGTGTGGTCGGGGCCAACGTCCTGACTTTC
J: TRBJ2-3; length: 16; D: TRBD2; size: -; V: TRBV10-1; CDR3: CASSPRGLAGADTQYF; DNA: TGCGCCAGCAGCCCCCGGGGTCTAGCGGGGGCAGATACGCAGTATTTT
J: TRBJ1-1; length: 14; D: -; size: -; V: TRBV6-1; CDR3: CASKRGMGAGVAFF; DNA: TGTGCCAGCAAAAGGGGTATGGGGGCCGGGGTAGCTTTCTTT
J: TRBJ2-5; length: 17; D: TRBD2; size: -; V: TRBV5-1; CDR3: CASTNLILAGVRETQYF; DNA: TGCGCCAGCACGAACCTAATCCTAGCGGGAGTCAGAGAGACCCAGTACTTC
J: TRBJ2-7; length: 16; D: TRBD2; size: -; V: TRBV6-6; CDR3: CASNPRGTSGRYEQYF; DNA: TGTGCCAGCAATCCAAGAGGGACTAGCGGGAGGTACGAGCAGTACTTC
J: TRBJ1-1; length: 15; D: -; size: -; V: TRBV7-8; CDR3: CASSRGAGMNTEAFF; DNA: TGTGCCAGCAGCCGAGGGGCCGGGATGAACACTGAAGCTTTCTTT
J: TRBJ2-2; length: 18; D: TRBD2; size: -; V: TRBV9; CDR3: CASSSGTSGRVRAGELFF; DNA: TGTGCCAGCAGCTCCGGGACTAGCGGGAGGGTGCGGGCCGGGGAGCTGTTTTTT
J: TRBJ1-1; length: 16; D: TRBD1; size: -; V: TRBV14; CDR3: CASSQEPDRDETEAFF; DNA: TGTGCCAGCAGCCAAGAGCCCGACAGGGATGAAACTGAAGCTTTCTTT
J: TRBJ1-2; length: 17; D: -; size: -; V: TRBV11-2; CDR3: CASSLRAGRGGNYGYTF; DNA: TGTGCCAGCAGCTTAAGGGCAGGGAGAGGGGGGAACTATGGCTACACCTTC
J: TRBJ1-4; length: 15; D: -; size: once; V: TRBV9; CDR3: CASSVQASVNEKLFF; DNA: TGTGCCAGCAGCGTACAGGCATCGGTTAATGAAAAACTGTTTTTT
J: TRBJ2-6; length: 17; D: TRBD1; size: -; V: TRBV19; CDR3: CASKHNRGATGANVLTF; DNA: TGTGCCAGCAAACATAACAGGGGGGCCACTGGGGCCAACGTCCTGACTTTC
J: TRBJ1-2; length: 18; D: -; size: -; V: TRBV28; CDR3: CASRLGPPRVGFNYGYTF; DNA: TGTGCCAGCAGACTAGGGCCCCCCAGGGTAGGATTCAACTATGGCTACACCTTC
J: TRBJ1-3; length: 16; D: -; size: -; V: TRBV28; CDR3: CASSRLVQGTGNTIYF; DNA: TGTGCCAGCAGTCGCTTAGTACAGGGAACTGGAAACACCATATATTTT
J: TRBJ2-7; length: 14; D: -; size: -; V: TRBV27; CDR3: CASSFTSGPYEQYF; DNA: TGTGCCAGCAGTTTCACCAGCGGCCCTTACGAGCAGTACTTC
J: TRBJ2-1; length: 13; D: -; size: -; V: TRBV5-1; CDR3: CASSFGLSNEQFF; DNA: TGTGCCAGCAGCTTCGGACTATCCAATGAGCAGTTCTTC
J: TRBJ2-7; length: 16; D: TRBD1; size: -; V: TRBV18; CDR3: CASSPSRQGWIGEQYF; DNA: TGTGCCAGCTCACCAAGTAGACAGGGGTGGATAGGCGAGCAGTACTTC
J: TRBJ2-5; length: 11; D: -; size: once; V: TRBV27; CDR3: CASKGWETQYF; DNA: TGTGCCAGCAAAGGTTGGGAGACCCAGTACTTC
J: TRBJ1-3; length: 16; D: TRBD1; size: few; V: TRBV25-1; CDR3: CASSRTGGASGNTIYF; DNA: TGTGCCAGCTCGCGGACAGGGGGCGCCTCTGGAAACACCATATATTTT
J: TRBJ2-2; length: 13; D: TRBD2; size: once; V: TRBV5-1; CDR3: CASRRREAGELFF; DNA: TGCGCCAGCAGGCGACGGGAGGCCGGGGAGCTGTTTTTT
J: TRBJ2-3; length: 11; D: -; size: -; V: TRBV20-1; CDR3: CSARILGTQYF; DNA: TGCAGTGCTAGGATACTAGGTACGCAGTATTTT
J: TRBJ2-7; length: 11; D: -; size: -; V: TRBV11-2; CDR3: CASSQAYEQYF; DNA: TGTGCCAGCAGCCAGGCTTATGAGCAGTACTTC
J: TRBJ2-5; length: 13; D: -; size: -; V: TRBV7-6; CDR3: CASSLTRPETQYF; DNA: TGTGCCAGCAGCTTAACTAGGCCGGAGACCCAGTACTTC
J: TRBJ2-3; length: 19; D: -; size: -; V: TRBV27; CDR3: CASSHRPIGFKTSTDTQYF; DNA: TGTGCCAGCAGTCACCGACCCATAGGATTTAAGACTAGCACAGATACGCAGTATTTT